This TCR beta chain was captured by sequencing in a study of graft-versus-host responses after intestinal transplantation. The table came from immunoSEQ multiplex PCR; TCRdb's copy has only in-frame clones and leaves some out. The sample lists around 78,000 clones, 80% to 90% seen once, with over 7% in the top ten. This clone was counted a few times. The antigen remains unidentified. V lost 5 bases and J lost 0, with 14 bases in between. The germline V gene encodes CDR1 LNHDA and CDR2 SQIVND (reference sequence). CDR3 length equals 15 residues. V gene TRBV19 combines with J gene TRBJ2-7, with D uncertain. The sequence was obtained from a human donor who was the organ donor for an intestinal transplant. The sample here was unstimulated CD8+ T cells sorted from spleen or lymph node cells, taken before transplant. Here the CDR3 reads CASSAVAESSYEQYF. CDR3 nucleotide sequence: TGTGCCAGTAGTGCAGTCGCGGAGAGCTCCTACGAGCAGTACTTC. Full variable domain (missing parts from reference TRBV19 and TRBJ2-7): DGGITQSPKYLFRKEGQNVTLSCEQNLNHDAMYWYRQDPGQGLRLIYYSQIVNDFQKGDIAEGYSVSREKKESFPLTVTSAQKNPTAFYLCASSAVAESSYEQYFGPGTRLTVT.